One sample yielded the 26 T cell receptor beta chains listed below, sequenced in a study of blood T cells in healthy people across ages. The second PCR ran about 6 to 12 cycles with a sample-barcoded 5' primer and J-beta primers. TCRdb independently ran MiXCR on the 5' RACE reads; one entry per CDR3 protein. Found here are 1.5 million to 2 million distinct CDR3 sequences, approximately 28% of them singletons; the top ten hold 7.7%. The sequenced material came from blood. Source of these receptors: a woman younger than 45 in good health.

J is TRBJ1-2 and V is TRBV7-2, with 9 bases lining up with TRBD1. The trim removed 4 bases at V and 8 bases at J, leaving 17 bases unmatched. The CDR3 runs to 17 residues. Germline-derived CDR1 and CDR2 are SGHTA and FQGNSA. CDR3 in amino acids: CASSSSAGTGRTGGYTF. DNA of the CDR3: TGTGCCAGCAGCTCCAGCGCCGGGACAGGGAGGACAGGAGGCTACACCTTC.

Concerning this clonotype: A much larger clone sits a single nucleotide away, making a read error possible. This chain links TRBV20-1 with TRBJ2-7; 8 positions match TRBD1. There are 18 residues in the CDR3. Trimming took 3 bases from V and 5 from J; bases not matched to a gene: 21. Germline V lookup: CDR1 DFQATT, CDR2 SNEGSKA (reference sequence). The CDR3 DNA is TGCAGTGCTAGCGGAGAACGGGGGACAGGCGGGACAGGCGACGAGCAGTACTTC. Translated, it gives CSASGERGTGGTGDEQYF.

The chain joins TRBV11-1 to TRBJ2-3, with D uncertain. V lost 4 bases, J lost 3 bases, and 8 bases lay in between. CDR1 and CDR2 (germline): SGHAT, FQDESV (reference sequence). CDR3 length: 13 residues. The CDR3 region is CASSYDGTDTQYF. The DNA of the CDR3 is TGTGCCAGCAGCTACGACGGAACAGATACGCAGTATTTT.

CDR3 amino acids: CASSLSGATIGTQYF. In DNA form, the CDR3 reads TGTGCCAGCAGCTTGTCCGGAGCCACAATAGGGACCCAGTACTTC. The chain links TRBV9 to TRBJ2-5; D uncertain. V lost 4 bases, J lost 7 bases, and 20 bases lay in between. The germline CDR1 and CDR2 sequences are SGDLS and YYNGEE. The CDR3 has 15 residues.

The chain employs TRBV29-1 and TRBJ1-4; TRBD1 is a possible D gene (6 bases). The CDR3 sequence is 15 residues long. The germline V and J ends were trimmed by 6 bases and 5 bases, with 19 bases remaining between them. Germline assignment: CDR1 SQVTM and CDR2 ANQGSEA. CDR3 sequence: CSVAPGGGLNEKLFF. The DNA for the CDR3 is TGCAGCGTCGCCCCGGGTGGGGGGCTCAATGAAAAACTGTTTTTT.

This clonotype has more than one count but fewer than ten. In nucleotides, the CDR3 is TGTGCCAGCAGCTCCTTGGTAGGACTAAGCTCCTACAATGAGCAGTTCTTC. Amino acid sequence: CASSSLVGLSSYNEQFF. The J gene is TRBJ2-1, the V gene TRBV7-9; weak D call: TRBD2 (6 bases). Germline CDR1 reads SEHNR; CDR2 reads FQNEAQ (reference sequence). Trimming took off 4 bases at V and 0 bases at J, with 16 bases between the two ends. This CDR3 region has 17 residues.

This clonotype has a handful of counts. The gene calls are TRBV6-6 and TRBJ2-4; D is possibly TRBD1 or TRBD2 (6 bases each). The CDR3 covers 14 residues. V lost 10 bases and J 0 bases, leaving 13 bases between the germline ends. Germline assignment: CDR1 MNHNY and CDR2 SVGAGI (reference sequence). The CDR3 here is CATLEGGAKNIQYF. CDR3 nucleotide sequence: TGTGCCACCTTGGAGGGGGGAGCCAAAAACATTCAGTACTTC.

Comments on this clonotype: One end of the junction does not line up with germline, which may come from a read error. The chain recombines TRBV6-6 with TRBJ2-1, with 14 nucleotides matching TRBD2. From germline, CDR1 is MNHNY and CDR2 SVGAGI (reference sequence). The CDR3 extends over 16 amino acids. The CDR3 DNA reads TGTGCCAACAGTTACGCGGGACTAGCGGGGGCCGTTGAGCAGTTCTTC. Its translation is CANSYAGLAGAVEQFF.

This clonotype came up once. CDR3 nucleotide sequence: TGTGCCACCAGTGACCCTTGGACAGACAATGAGCAGTTCTTC. Translating gives CATSDPWTDNEQFF. The gene calls are TRBV24-1 and TRBJ2-1; D possibly corresponds to TRBD1 (6 bases). V lost 4 bases and J lost 5, with 11 bases in between. Germline V gene data show CDR1 as KGHDR and CDR2 as SFDVKD. The length of the CDR3 is 14 residues.

The rearrangement joins TRBV7-9 to TRBJ1-5, with 10 bases fitting TRBD1. The trim removed 3 bases at V and 5 bases at J, leaving 7 bases unmatched. This CDR3 has 16 residues. CDR1 is SEHNR, CDR2 FQNEAQ, per germline (reference sequence). This CDR3 reads CASSFGGGQGYQPQHF. CDR3 coding DNA: TGTGCCAGCAGCTTCGGGGGGGGACAGGGGTATCAGCCCCAGCATTTT.

V usage is TRBV6-2 or TRBV6-3 and J usage is TRBJ2-5; 7 bases are shared with TRBD2. The CDR3 loop spans 13 amino acids. Germline CDR1 reads MNHEY; CDR2 reads SVGEGT. The ends lost 7 bases at V and 3 bases at J; junction bases unmatched: 5. The CDR3 DNA is TGTGCCAGCACCACCCGGGGGGAAGAGACCCAGTACTTC. It codes for CASTTRGEETQYF.

This clonotype was found a few times. The chain combines TRBV5-5 with TRBJ1-2; 7 bases are a match to TRBD1. CDR3 size: 15 residues. CDR1 is SGHKS, CDR2 YYEKEE, per germline (reference sequence). V gave up 3 bases and J gave up 5 bases; unmatched junction bases: 10. CDR3 DNA sequence: TGTGCCAGCAGCTGGGGTGGGACAGAGAATTATGGCTACACCTTC. It specifies CASSWGGTENYGYTF.

The chain recombines TRBV9 with TRBJ1-1; D is undetermined. The CDR3 totals 15 residues. Germline values: CDR1 SGDLS, CDR2 YYNGEE. The germline V and J ends were trimmed by 3 bases and 11 bases, with 23 bases remaining between them. The CDR3 reads CASSARLDSPKPAFF. CDR3 in DNA: TGTGCCAGCAGCGCTCGACTTGACTCCCCGAAACCGGCTTTCTTT.

On this clonotype: A junction boundary mismatches the germline segment, possibly from a read error. The rearrangement links TRBV3-1 to TRBJ1-1; D uncertain. Germline V gene sequence: CDR1 LGHDT, CDR2 YNNKEL (reference sequence). The CDR3 totals 14 residues. CDR3 sequence: CASCQEDTGSQAFF. In nucleotides, the CDR3 is TGTGCCAGCTGCCAAGAAGACACGGGTAGTCAAGCTTTCTTT.

The chain recombines TRBV29-1 with TRBJ2-3; D is ambiguous. The CDR3 loop spans 14 amino acids. Trimming took 3 bases from V and 2 from J, leaving 12 bases between them. Germline-derived CDR1 and CDR2 are SQVTM and ANQGSEA. CDR3 residues: CSVEFWQFTDTQYF. The CDR3 nucleotides are TGCAGCGTTGAGTTTTGGCAGTTCACAGATACGCAGTATTTT.

Note on this clonotype: A read error is possible here, since a much larger clone lies one base away. The V and J genes are TRBV5-1 and TRBJ2-2, with 9 positions matching TRBD1. CDR1 and CDR2 from the germline V gene are SGHRS and YFSETQ. The CDR3 totals 15 residues. In nucleotides, the CDR3 is TGCGCCAGCAGGGACGGACAGGGGAACACCGGGGAGCCGTTTTTT. It codes for CASRDGQGNTGEPFF.

Concerning this clonotype itself: This clone may be a read error of a much larger clone one base away. This chain joins TRBV12-3 or TRBV12-4 and TRBJ2-7; D remains unclear. V was cut by 3 bases and J by 1 base, with 10 bases left in between. The CDR3 runs 14 residues. DNA for the CDR3: TGTGCCAGCAGTTTCTCAATAGTTTCCTACGAGCAGTACTTC. Translation gives CASSFSIVSYEQYF.

This clonotype has just a few counts. CDR3 sequence: CSADLPGQGPEKLFF. The CDR3, as DNA: TGCAGCGCCGACCTCCCCGGACAGGGGCCTGAAAAACTGTTTTTT. The gene calls are TRBV29-1 and TRBJ1-4; the match to TRBD1 covers 9 bases. The V and J ends lost 7 bases and 7 bases, in that order; junction bases with no gene match: 13. The germline CDR1 and CDR2 sequences are SQVTM and ANQGSEA. The CDR3 contains 15 residues.

This clonotype was seen at least ten times. The rearrangement uses TRBV12-3 or TRBV12-4 and TRBJ2-7; 8 bases are shared with TRBD1. With 5 bases clipped from V and 2 bases from J, the junction kept 5 bases outside the gene matches. This CDR3 is 14 amino acids long. CDR3 sequence (DNA): TGTGCCAGCAGTCCGGACAGGGTAGCCTACGAGCAGTACTTC. The encoded protein is CASSPDRVAYEQYF.

This clonotype came up a few times. The J gene is TRBJ2-1, the V gene TRBV6-6, with D maybe TRBD2 (6 bases). The germline CDR1 and CDR2 sequences are MNHNY and SVGAGI (reference sequence). This CDR3 spans 13 amino acids. V dropped 6 bases and J dropped 3 bases, with 9 bases sitting between them. The CDR3 here is CASREDYYNEQFF. The CDR3 DNA is TGTGCCAGCAGGGAGGACTACTACAATGAGCAGTTCTTC.

V is TRBV12-3 or TRBV12-4 and J is TRBJ1-1; the D is unclear. The CDR3 sequence is 14 residues long. V was cut by 5 bases and J by 1 base, with 11 bases left in between. The CDR3 DNA is TGTGCCAGCAGTCGTCCCCCGGGGAACACTGAAGCTTTCTTT. Translation: CASSRPPGNTEAFF.

This clonotype was seen only a few times. The junction and the germline gene differ at one end; a read error may be behind it. This sequence joins TRBV12-3 or TRBV12-4 and TRBJ1-2, with a weak D call TRBD1 (5 bases). The CDR3 loop spans 17 amino acids. In DNA form, the CDR3 reads TGCGCCAGCACCTCACTGAGACAGACCGTTCCTAACTATGGCTACACCTTC. It specifies CASTSLRQTVPNYGYTF.

The chain combines TRBV5-5 with TRBJ2-7; TRBD1 is a possible D gene (5 bases). Trimming cost V 4 bases and J 0 bases, with 14 bases left between them. This CDR3 is built from 15 residues. Germline V lookup: CDR1 SGHKS, CDR2 YYEKEE (reference sequence). The CDR3 loop reads CASSQPHRSSYEQYF. CDR3 bases: TGTGCCAGCAGCCAGCCCCACAGGAGCTCCTACGAGCAGTACTTC. The variable domain in full, with the rest retrieved from reference TRBV5-5 and TRBJ2-7, is DAGVTQSPTHLIKTRGQQVTLRCSPISGHKSVSWYQQVLGQGPQFIFQYYEKEERGRGNFPDRFSARQFPNYSSELNVNALLLGDSALYLCASSQPHRSSYEQYFGPGTRLTVT.

This clonotype has only a few counts. V and J are TRBV19 and TRBJ2-3; 7 bases match TRBD1. From germline, CDR1 is LNHDA and CDR2 SQIVND (reference sequence). This CDR3 is 13 amino acids long. The V gene end was trimmed by 4 bases and the J gene end by 5 bases; junction bases not matched to a gene: 3. In DNA, the CDR3 is TGTGCCAGTAGTACTAGACAGGGAGATACGCAGTATTTT. Protein sequence: CASSTRQGDTQYF.

The chain carries TRBV5-1 and TRBJ2-7, with TRBD2 as a possible D gene (5 bases). Trimming took 4 bases from V and 7 from J, leaving 15 bases between them. CDR1 and CDR2 from the germline V gene are SGHRS and YFSETQ. This CDR3 spans 13 amino acids. CDR3: CASSPGVPGEQYF. The CDR3 DNA reads as TGCGCCAGCAGCCCCGGGGTCCCGGGTGAGCAGTACTTC.

V usage is TRBV5-1 and J usage is TRBJ1-1; D might be TRBD1 (5 bases). Germline V lookup: CDR1 SGHRS, CDR2 YFSETQ. Trimming took off 0 bases at V and 4 bases at J, with 16 bases between the two ends. This CDR3 comprises 16 residues. The CDR3 DNA reads as TGCGCCAGCAGCTTGGACGGGGACCGGAGGCCCACTGAAGCTTTCTTT. This encodes CASSLDGDRRPTEAFF.